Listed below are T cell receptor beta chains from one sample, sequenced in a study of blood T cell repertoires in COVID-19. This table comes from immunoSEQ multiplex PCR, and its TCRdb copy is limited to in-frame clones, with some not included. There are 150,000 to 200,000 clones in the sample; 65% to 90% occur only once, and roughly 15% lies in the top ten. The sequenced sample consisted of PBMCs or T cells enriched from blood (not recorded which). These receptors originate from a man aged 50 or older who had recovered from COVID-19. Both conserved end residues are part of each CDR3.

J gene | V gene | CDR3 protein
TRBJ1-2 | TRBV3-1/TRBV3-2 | CASSQDQDRYYGYTF
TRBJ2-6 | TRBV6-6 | CASSSTGLGANVLTF
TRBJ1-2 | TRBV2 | CASRTGLGGYTF
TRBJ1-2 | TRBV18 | CASSPPETVYGYTF
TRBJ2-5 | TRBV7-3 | CASSLTTWETQYF
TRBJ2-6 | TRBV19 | CASSITNSGANVLTF
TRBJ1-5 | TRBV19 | CASSTRQGAVQPQHF
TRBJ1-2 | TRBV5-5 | CASSLVGASNYGYTF
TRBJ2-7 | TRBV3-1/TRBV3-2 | CASSYRGSYEQYF
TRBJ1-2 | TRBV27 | CASSWGPGQGSYGYTF
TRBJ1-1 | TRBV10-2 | CASHGQVLNTEAFF
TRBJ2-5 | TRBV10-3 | CASRHFEVSETQYF
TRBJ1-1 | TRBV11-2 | CASSLSIAGDTEAFF
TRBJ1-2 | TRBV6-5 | CASSTLQVYGYTF
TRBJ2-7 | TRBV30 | CAWDEQRNEQYF
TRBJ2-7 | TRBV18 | CASSFSIGTEPYEQYF
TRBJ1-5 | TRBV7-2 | CASSLVQGATQPQHF
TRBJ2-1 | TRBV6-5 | CASTDPSYNEQFF
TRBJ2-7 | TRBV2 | CASSRVAGGDWSYEQYF
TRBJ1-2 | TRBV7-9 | CASRSGTGDYGYTF
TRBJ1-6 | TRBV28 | CASTTGRSPLHF
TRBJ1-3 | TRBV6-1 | CASSDTPGGAGNTIYF
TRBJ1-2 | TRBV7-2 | CASSFRTNGYTF
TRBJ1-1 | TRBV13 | CASSALRFLGAFF
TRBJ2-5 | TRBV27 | CASSIGQGRDWIKTQYF
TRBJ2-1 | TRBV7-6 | CASSLDGSSSGTVNEQFF
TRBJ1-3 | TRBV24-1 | CATSDLQEPNTIYF
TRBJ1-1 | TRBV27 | CASSSTGMNTEAFF
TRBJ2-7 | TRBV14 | CASSQPGTVSYEQYF
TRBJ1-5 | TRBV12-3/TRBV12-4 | CASSPDIPPAQHF
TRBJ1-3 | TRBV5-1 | CASSLLGAPGNTIYF
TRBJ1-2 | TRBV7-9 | CASSLGDRSYGYTF
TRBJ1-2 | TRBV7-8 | CASSPQTGVGGYTF
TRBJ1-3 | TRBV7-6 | CASSRDSGNTIYF
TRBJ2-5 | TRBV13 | CASSLEMERAQYF
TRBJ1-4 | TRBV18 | CASSPGTGEKLFF
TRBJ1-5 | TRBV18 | CASSPDSNSNQPQHF
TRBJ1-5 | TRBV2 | CASKPEGNQPQHF
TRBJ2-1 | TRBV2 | CASSKRGGLFNEQFF
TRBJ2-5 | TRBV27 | CASSLWGIAGVVQETQYF
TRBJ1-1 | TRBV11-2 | CASSLVGRADTEAFF
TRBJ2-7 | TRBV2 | CASSVTGYEQYF
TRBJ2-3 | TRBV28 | CASSPSGTRDTDTQYF
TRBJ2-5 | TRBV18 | CASSVTRETQYF
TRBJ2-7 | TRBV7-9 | CASRRGFHEQYF